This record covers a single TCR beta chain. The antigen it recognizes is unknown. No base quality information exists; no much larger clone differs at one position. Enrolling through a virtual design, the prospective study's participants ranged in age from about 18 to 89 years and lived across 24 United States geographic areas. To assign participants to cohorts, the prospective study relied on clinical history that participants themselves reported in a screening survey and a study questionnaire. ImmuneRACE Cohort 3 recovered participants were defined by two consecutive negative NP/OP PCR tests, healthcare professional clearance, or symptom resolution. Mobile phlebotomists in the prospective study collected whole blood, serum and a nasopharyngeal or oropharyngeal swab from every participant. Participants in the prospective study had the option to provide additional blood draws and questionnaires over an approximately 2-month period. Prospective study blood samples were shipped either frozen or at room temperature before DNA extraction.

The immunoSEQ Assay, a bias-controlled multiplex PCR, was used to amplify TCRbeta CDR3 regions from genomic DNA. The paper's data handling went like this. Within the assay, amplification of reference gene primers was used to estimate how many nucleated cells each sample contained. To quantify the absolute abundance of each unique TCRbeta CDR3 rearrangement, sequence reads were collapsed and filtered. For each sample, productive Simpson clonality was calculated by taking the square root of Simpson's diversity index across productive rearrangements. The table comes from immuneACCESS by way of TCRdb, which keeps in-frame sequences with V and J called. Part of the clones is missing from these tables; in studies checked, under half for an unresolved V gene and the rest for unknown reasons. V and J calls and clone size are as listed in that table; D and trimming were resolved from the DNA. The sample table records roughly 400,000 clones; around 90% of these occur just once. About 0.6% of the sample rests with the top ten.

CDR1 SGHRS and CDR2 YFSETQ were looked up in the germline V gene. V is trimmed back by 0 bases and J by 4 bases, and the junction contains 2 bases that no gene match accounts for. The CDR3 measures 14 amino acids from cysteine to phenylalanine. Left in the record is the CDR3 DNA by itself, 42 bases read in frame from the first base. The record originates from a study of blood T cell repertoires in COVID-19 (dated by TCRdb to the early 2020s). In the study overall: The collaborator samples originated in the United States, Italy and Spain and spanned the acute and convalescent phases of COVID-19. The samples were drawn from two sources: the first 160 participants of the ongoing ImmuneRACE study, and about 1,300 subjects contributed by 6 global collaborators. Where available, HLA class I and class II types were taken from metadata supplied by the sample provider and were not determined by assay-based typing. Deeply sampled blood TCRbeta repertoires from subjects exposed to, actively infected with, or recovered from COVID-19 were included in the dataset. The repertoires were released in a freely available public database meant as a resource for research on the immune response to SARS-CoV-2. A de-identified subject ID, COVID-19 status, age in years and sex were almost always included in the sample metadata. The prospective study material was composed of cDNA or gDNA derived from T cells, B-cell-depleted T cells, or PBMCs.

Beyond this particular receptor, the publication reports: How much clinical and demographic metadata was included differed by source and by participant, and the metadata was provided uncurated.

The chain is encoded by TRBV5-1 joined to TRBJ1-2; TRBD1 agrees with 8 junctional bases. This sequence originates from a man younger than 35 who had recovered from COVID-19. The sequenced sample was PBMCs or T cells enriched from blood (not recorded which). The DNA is TGCGCCAGCAGCTTGGACGGACAGGGCTATGGCTACACCTTC. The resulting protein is CASSLDGQGYGYTF.